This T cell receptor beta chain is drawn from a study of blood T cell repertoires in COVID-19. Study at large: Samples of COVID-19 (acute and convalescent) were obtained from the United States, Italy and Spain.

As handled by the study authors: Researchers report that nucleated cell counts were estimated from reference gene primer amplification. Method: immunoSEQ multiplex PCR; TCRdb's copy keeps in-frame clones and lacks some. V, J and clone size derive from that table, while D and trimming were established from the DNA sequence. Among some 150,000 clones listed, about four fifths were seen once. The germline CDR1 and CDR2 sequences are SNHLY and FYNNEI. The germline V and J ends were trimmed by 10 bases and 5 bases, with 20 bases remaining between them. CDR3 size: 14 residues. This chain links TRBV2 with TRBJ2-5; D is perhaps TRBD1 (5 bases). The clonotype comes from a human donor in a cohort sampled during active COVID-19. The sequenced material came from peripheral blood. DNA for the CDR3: TGTGCCATCCAGCGACCGGTGGGGCGGGAGACCCAGTACTTC. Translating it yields CAIQRPVGRETQYF.